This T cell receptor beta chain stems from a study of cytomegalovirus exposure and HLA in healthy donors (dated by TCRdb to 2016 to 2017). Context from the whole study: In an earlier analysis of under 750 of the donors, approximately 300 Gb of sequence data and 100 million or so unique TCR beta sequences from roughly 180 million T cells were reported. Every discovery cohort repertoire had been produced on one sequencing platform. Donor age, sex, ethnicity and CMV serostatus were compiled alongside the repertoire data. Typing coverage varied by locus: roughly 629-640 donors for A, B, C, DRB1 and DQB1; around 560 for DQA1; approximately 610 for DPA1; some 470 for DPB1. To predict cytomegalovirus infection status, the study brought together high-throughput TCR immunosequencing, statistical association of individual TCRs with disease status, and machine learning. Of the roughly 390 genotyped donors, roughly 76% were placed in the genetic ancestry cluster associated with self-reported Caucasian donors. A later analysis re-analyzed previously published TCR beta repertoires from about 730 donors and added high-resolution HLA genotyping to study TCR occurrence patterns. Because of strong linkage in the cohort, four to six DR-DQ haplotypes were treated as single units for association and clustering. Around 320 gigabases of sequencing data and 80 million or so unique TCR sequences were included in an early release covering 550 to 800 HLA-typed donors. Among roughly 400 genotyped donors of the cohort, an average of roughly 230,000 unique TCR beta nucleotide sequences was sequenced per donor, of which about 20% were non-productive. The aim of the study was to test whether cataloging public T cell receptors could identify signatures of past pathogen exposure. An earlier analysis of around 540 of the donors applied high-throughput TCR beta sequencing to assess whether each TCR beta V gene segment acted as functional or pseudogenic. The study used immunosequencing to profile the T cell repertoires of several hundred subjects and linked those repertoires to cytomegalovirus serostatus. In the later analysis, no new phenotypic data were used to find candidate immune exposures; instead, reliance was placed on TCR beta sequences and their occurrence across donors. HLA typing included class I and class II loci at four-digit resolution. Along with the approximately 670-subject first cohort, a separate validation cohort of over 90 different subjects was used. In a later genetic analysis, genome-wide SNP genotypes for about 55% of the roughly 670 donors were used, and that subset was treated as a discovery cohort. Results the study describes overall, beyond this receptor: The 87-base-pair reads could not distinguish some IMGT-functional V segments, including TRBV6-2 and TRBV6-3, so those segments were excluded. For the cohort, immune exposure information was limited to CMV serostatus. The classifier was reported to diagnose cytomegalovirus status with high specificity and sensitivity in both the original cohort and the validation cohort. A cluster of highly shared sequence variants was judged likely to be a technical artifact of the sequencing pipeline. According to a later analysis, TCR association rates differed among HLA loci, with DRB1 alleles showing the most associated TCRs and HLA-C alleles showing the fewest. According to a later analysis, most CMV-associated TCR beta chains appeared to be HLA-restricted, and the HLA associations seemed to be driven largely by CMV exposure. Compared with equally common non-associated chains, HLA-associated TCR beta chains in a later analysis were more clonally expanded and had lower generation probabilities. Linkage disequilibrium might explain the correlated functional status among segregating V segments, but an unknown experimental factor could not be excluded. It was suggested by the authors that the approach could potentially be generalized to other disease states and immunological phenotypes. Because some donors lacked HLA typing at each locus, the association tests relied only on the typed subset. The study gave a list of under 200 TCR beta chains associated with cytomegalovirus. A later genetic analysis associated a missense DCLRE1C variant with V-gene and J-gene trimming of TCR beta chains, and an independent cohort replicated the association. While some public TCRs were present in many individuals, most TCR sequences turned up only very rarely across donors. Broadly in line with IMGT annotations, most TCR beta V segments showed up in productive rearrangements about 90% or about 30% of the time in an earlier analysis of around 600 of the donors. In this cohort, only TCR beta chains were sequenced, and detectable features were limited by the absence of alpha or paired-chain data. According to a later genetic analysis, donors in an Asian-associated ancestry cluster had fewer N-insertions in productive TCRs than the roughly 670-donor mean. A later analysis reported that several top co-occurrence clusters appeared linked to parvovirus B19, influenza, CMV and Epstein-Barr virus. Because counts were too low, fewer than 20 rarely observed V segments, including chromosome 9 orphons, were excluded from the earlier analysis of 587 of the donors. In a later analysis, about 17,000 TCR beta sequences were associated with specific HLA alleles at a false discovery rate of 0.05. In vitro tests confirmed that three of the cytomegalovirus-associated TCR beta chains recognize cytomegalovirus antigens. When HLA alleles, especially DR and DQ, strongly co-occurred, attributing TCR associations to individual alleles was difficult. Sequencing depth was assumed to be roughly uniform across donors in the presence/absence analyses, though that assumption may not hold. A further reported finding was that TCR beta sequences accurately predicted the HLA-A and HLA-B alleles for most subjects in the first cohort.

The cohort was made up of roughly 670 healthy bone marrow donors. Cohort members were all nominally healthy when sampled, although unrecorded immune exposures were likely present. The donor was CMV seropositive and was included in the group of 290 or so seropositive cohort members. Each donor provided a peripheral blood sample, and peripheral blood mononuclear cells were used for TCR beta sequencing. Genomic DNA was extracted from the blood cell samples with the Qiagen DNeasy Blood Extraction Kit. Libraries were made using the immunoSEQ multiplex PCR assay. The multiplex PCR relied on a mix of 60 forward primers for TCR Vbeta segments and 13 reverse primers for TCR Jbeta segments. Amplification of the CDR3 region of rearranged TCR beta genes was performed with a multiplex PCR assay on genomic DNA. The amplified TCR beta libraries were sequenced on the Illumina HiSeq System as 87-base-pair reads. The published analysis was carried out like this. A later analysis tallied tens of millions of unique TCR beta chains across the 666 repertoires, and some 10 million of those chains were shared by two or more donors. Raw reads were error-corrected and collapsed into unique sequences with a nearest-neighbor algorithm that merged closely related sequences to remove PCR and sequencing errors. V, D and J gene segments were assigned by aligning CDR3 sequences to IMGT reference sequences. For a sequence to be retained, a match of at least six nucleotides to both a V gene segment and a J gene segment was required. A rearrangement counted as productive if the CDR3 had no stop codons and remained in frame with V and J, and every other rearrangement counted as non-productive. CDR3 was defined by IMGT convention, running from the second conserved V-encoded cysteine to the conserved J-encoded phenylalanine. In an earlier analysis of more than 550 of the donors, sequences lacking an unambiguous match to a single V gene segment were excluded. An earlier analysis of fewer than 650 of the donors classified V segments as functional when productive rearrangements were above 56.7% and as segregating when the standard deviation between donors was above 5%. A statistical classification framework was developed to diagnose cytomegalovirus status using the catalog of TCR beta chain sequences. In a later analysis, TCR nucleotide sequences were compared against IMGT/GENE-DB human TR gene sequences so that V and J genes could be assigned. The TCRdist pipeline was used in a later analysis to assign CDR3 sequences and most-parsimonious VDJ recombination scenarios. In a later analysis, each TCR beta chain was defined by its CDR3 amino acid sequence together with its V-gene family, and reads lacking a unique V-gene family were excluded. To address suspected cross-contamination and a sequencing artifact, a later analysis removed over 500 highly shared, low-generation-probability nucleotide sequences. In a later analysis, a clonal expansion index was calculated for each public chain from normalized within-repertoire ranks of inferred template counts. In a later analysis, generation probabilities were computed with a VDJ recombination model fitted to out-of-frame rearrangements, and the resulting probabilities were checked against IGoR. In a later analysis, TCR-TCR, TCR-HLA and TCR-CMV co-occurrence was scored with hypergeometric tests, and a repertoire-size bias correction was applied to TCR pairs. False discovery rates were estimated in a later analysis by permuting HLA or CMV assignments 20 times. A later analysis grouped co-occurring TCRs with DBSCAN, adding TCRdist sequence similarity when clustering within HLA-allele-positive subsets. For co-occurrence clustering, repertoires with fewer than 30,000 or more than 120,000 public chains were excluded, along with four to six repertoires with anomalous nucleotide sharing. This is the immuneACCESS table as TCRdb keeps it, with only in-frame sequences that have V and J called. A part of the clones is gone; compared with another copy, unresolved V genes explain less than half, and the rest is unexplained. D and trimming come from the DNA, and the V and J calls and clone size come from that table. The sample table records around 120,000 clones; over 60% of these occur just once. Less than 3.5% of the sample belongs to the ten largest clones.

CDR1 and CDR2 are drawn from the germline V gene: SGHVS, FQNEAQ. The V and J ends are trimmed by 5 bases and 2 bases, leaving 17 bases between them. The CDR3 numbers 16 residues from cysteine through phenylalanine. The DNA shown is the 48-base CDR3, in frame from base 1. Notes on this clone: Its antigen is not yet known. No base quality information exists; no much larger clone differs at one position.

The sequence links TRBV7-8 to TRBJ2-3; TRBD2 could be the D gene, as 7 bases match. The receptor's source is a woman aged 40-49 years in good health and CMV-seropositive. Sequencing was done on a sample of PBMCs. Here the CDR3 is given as CASSPLGGGYTDTQYF. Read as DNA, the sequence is TGTGCCAGCAGCCCATTAGGGGGGGGGTACACAGATACGCAGTATTTT. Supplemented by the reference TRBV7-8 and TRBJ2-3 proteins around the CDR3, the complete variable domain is GAGVSQSPRYKVAKRGQDVALRCDPISGHVSLFWYQQALGQGPEFLTYFQNEAQLDKSGLPSDRFFAERPEGSVSTLKIQRTQQEDSAVYLCASSPLGGGYTDTQYFGPGTRLTVL.